Included here is one T cell receptor beta chain sequence, with context. This clonotype appeared a few times. The antigen it binds to is not known. Base qualities are not provided; no much larger clone lies one nucleotide away. The method behind the library was RT-PCR. Instrument used: Illumina HiSeq 2500. TCRdb applied fastp at Q25 and MiXCR to the public reads, then kept only in-frame beta chains. Duplicate CDR3 protein sequences are folded into a single record with the most common DNA and genes. The sample includes fewer than 750,000 distinct CDR3 sequences, with around 13% observed a single time. The ten top clones hold roughly 10% of the sample. The CDR3 sequence holds 14 residues, the cysteine and phenylalanine included. Kept here is only the CDR3 DNA, which spans 42 bases and is read in frame from base 1. The germline V and J ends show losses of 6 bases and 4 bases respectively, and no gene match explains 5 bases of the junction.

This entry comes from a study of response to subunit inactivated influenza vaccine (dated by TCRdb to 2016 to 2019). A note on the overall study: Deep quantitative T cell receptor repertoire profiling was used in the study to track responses to a trivalent subunit inactivated influenza vaccine.

Summary of the overall study and its limitations: According to the authors, only a limited number of new T cells may be recruited by each seasonal influenza vaccination.

The rearrangement joined TRBV12-3 or TRBV12-4 to TRBJ2-5, with 10 central nucleotides matching TRBD2. Sequenced here: PBMCs from blood, sampled roughly 12 days after vaccination. This TCR was recovered from a man between 50 and 59 years old who received an inactivated influenza vaccine. Donor details come from another sample of the same person, matched by shared clones. The CDR3 reads CASSWGLARETQYF. The base sequence is TGTGCCAGCAGCTGGGGACTAGCGAGAGAGACCCAGTACTTC.